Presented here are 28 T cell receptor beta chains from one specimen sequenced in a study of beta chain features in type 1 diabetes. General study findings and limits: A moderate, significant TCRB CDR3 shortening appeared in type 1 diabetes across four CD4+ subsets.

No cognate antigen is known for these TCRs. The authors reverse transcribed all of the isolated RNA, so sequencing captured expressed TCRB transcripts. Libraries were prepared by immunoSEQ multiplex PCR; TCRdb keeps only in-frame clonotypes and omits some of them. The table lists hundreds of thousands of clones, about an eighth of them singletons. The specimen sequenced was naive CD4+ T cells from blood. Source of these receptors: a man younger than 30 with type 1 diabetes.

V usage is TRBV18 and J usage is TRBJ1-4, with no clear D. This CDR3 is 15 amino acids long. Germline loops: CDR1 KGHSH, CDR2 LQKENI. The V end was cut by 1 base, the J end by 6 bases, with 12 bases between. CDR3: CASSPQLLRDEKLFF. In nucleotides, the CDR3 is TGTGCCAGCTCACCACAACTATTGAGGGATGAAAAACTGTTTTTT.

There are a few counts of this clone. CDR3 amino acids: CAISEGFTADTQYF. The CDR3 DNA reads as TGTGCCATCAGTGAAGGGTTCACAGCGGATACGCAGTATTTT. The chain uses TRBV10-3 and TRBJ2-3; no clear D gene. CDR1 ENHRY and CDR2 SYGVKD come from the germline V gene. The V end was cut by 3 bases, the J end by 6 bases, with 13 bases between. The CDR3 has 14 amino acids.

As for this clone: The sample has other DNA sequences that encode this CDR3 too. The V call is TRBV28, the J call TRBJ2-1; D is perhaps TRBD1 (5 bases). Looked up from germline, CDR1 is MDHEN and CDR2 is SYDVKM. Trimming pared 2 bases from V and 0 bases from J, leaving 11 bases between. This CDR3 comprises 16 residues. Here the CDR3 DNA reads TGTGCCAGCAGTTTACCCCAGGGAAGCTCCTACAATGAGCAGTTCTTC. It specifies CASSLPQGSSYNEQFF.

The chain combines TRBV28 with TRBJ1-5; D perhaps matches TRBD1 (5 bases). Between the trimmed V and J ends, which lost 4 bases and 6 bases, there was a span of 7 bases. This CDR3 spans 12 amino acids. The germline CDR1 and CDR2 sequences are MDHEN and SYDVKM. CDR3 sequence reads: CASSWGPQPQHF. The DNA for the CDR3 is TGTGCCAGCAGTTGGGGACCTCAGCCCCAGCATTTT.

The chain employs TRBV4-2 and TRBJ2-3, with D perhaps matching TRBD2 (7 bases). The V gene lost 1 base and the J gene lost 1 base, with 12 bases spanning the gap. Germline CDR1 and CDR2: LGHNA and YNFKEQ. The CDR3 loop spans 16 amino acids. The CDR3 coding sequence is TGTGCCAGCAGCCAAGCCGGGGGGCCCGGCACAGATACGCAGTATTTT. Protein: CASSQAGGPGTDTQYF.

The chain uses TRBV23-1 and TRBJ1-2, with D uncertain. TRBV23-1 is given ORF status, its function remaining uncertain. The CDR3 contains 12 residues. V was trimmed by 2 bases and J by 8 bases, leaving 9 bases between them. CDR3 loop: CASSQRPSGYTF. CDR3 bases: TGCGCCAGCAGTCAAAGGCCCTCCGGCTACACCTTC.

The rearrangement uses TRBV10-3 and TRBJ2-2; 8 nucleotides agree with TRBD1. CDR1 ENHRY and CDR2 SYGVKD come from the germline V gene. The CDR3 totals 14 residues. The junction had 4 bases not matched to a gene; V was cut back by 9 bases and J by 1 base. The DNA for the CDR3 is TGTGCCATGGGGACAGGCGAGAACACCGGGGAGCTGTTTTTT. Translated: CAMGTGENTGELFF.

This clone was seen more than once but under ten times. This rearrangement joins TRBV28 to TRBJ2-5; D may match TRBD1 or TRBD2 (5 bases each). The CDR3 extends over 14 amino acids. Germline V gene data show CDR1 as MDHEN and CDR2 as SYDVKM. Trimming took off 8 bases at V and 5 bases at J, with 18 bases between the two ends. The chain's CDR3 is CASSRGADKETQYF. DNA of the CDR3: TGTGCCAGCTCAAGAGGGGCAGATAAGGAGACCCAGTACTTC.

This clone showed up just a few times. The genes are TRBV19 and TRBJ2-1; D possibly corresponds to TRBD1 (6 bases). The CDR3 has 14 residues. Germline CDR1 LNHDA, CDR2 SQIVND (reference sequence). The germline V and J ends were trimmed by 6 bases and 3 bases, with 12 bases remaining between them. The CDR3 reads CASRVPGDYNEQFF. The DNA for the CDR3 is TGTGCCAGTAGGGTCCCAGGGGACTACAATGAGCAGTTCTTC.

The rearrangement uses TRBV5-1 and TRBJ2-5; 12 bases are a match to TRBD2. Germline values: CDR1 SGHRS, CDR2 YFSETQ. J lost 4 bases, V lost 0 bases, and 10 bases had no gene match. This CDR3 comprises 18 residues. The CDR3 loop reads CASSLVGLAGHGGETQYF. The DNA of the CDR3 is TGCGCCAGCAGCTTGGTTGGACTAGCGGGGCATGGGGGAGAGACCCAGTACTTC.

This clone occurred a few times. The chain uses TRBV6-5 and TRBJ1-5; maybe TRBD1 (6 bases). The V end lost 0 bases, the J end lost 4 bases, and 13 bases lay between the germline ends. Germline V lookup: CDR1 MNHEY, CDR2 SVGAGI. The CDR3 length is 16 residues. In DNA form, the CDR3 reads TGTGCCAGCAGTTACTCGCACAGGGTAGGGAATCAGCCCCAGCATTTT. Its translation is CASSYSHRVGNQPQHF.

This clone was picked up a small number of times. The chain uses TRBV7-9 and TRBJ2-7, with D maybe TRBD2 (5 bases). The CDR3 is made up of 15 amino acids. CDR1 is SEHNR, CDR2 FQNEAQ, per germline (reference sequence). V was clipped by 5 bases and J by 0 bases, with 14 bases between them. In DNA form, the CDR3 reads TGTGCCAGCAGCCGAATGGACTTTAGCTCCTACGAGCAGTACTTC. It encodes CASSRMDFSSYEQYF. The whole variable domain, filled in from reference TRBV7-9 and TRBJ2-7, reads DTGVSQNPRHKITKRGQNVTFRCDPISEHNRLYWYRQTLGQGPEFLTYFQNEAQLEKSRLLSDRFSAERPKGSFSTLEIQRTEQGDSAMYLCASSRMDFSSYEQYFGPGTRLTVT.

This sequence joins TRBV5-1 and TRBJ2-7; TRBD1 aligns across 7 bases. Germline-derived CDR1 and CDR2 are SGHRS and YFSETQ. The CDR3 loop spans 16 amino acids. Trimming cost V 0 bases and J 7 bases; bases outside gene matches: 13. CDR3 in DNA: TGCGCCAGCAGCTTGGCCCAGGGACAGCCTTTTGCAGAGCAGTACTTC. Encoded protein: CASSLAQGQPFAEQYF.

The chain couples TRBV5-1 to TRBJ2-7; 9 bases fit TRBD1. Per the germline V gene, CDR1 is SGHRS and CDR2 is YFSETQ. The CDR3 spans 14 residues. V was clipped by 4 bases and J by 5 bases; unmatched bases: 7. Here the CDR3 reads CASSTTGTGNEQYF. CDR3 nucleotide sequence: TGCGCCAGCAGCACAACCGGGACAGGGAACGAGCAGTACTTC. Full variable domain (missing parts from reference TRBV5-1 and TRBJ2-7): KAGVTQTPRYLIKTRGQQVTLSCSPISGHRSVSWYQQTPGQGLQFLFEYFSETQRNKGNFPGRFSGRQFSNSRSEMNVSTLELGDSALYLCASSTTGTGNEQYFGPGTRLTVT.

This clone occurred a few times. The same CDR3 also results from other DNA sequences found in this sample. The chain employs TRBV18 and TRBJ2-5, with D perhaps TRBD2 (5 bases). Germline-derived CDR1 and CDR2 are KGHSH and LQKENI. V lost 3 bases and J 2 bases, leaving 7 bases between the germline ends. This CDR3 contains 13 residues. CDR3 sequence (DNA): TGTGCCAGCTCACCCCCGGGACAAGAGACCCAGTACTTC. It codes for CASSPPGQETQYF.

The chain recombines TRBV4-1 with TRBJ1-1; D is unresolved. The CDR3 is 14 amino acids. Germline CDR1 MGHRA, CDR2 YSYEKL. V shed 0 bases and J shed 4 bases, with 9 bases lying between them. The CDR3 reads CASSQDGYGTEAFF. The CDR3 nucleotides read TGCGCCAGCAGCCAAGATGGATACGGCACTGAAGCTTTCTTT.

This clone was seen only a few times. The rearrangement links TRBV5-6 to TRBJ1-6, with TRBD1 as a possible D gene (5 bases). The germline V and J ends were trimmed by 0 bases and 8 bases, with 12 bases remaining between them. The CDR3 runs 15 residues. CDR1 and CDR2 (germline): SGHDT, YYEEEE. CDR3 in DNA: TGTGCCAGCAGCTTGGTCGGAGGGACGTATTCACCCCTCCACTTT. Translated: CASSLVGGTYSPLHF.

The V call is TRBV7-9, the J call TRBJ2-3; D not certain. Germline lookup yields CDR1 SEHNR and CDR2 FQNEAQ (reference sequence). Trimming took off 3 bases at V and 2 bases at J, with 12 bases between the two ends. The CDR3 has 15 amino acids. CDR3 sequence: CASSFRQAITDTQYF. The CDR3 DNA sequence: TGTGCCAGCAGCTTTCGACAAGCTATCACAGATACGCAGTATTTT.

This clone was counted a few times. The CDR3 reads CASSRGGGANVLTF. CDR3 nucleotide sequence: TGTGCCTCCAGTCGGGGTGGTGGGGCCAACGTCCTGACTTTC. This chain joins TRBV30 and TRBJ2-6, with a weak D call TRBD2 (5 bases). This CDR3 region has 14 residues. From germline, CDR1 is GTSNPN and CDR2 SVGIG (reference sequence). V was clipped by 7 bases and J by 3 bases, with 13 bases between them. Combining the CDR3 with reference TRBV30 and TRBJ2-6 gives the whole variable domain SQTIHQWPATLVQPVGSPLSLECTVEGTSNPNLYWYRQAAGRGLQLLFYSVGIGQISSEVPQNLSASRPQDRQFILSSKKLLLSDSGFYLCASSRGGGANVLTFGAGSRLTVL.

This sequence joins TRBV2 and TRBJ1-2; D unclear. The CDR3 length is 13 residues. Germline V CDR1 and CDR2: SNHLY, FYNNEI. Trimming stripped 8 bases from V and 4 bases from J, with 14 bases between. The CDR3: CASAPAGTYGYTF. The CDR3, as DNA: TGTGCCAGCGCCCCCGCTGGTACCTATGGCTACACCTTC. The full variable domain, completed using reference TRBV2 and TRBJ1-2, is EPEVTQTPSHQVTQMGQEVILRCVPISNHLYFYWYRQILGQKVEFLVSFYNNEISEKSEIFDDQFSVERPDGSNFTLKIRSTKLEDSAMYFCASAPAGTYGYTFGSGTRLTVV.

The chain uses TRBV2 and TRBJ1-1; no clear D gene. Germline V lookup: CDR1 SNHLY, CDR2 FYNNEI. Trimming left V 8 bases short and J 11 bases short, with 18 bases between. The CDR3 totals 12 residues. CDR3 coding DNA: TGTGCCAGCTTGGCCCTCATCCCTTGGGCTTTCTTT. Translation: CASLALIPWAFF.

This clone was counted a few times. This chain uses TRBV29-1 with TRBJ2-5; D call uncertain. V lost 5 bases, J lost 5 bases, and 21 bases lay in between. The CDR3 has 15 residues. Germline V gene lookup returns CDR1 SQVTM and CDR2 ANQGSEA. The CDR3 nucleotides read TGCAGCGTTCGCCGCCAGGCGGTGGGTGTCGAGACCCAGTACTTC. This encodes CSVRRQAVGVETQYF.

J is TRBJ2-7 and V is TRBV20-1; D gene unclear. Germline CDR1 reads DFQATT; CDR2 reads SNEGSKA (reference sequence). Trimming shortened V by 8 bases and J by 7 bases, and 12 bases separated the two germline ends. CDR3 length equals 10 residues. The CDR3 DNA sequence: TGCAGTCATATTGCTACGGAGCAGTACTTC. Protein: CSHIATEQYF.

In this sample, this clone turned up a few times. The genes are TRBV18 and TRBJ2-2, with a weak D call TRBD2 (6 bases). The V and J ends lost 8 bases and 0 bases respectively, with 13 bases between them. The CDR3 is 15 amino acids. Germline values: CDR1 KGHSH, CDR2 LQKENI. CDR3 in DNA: TGTGCCAGCCCGGTGGAGGGCGCGAACACCGGGGAGCTGTTTTTT. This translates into CASPVEGANTGELFF. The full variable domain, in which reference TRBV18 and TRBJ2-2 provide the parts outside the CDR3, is NAGVMQNPRHLVRRRGQEARLRCSPMKGHSHVYWYRQLPEEGLKFMVYLQKENIIDESGMPKERFSAEFPKEGPSILRIQQVVRGDSAAYFCASPVEGANTGELFFGEGSRLTVL.

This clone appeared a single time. The CDR3 region is CASSPREFPYEQYF. The CDR3 nucleotides read TGTGCCAGCAGCCCCCGGGAGTTTCCCTACGAGCAGTACTTC. V is TRBV21-1 and J is TRBJ2-7; TRBD2, the table's D call, was not compared with the DNA. TRBV21-1 is given as a pseudogene. There are 14 residues in the CDR3.

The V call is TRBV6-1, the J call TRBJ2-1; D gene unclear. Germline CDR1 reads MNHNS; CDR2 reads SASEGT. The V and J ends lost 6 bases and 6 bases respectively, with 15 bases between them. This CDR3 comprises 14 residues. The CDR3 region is CASRQTLVPNEQFF. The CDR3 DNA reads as TGTGCCAGCAGACAAACTCTAGTTCCCAATGAGCAGTTCTTC.

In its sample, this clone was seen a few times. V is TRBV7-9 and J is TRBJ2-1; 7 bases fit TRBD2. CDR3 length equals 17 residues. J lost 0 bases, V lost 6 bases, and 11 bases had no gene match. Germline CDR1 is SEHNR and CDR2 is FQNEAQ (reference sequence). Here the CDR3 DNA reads TGTGCCAGCAGACCCTCCACGGGAGGTAGCTCCTACAATGAGCAGTTCTTC. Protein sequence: CASRPSTGGSSYNEQFF.

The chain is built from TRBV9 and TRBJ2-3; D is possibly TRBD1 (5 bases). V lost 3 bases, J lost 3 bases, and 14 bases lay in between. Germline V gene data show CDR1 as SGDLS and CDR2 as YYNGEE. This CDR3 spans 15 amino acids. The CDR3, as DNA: TGTGCCAGCAGCGAGCAGGGTATTGTGACAGATACGCAGTATTTT. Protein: CASSEQGIVTDTQYF. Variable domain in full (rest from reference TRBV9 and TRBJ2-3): DSGVTQTPKHLITATGQRVTLRCSPRSGDLSVYWYQQSLDQGLQFLIQYYNGEERAKGNILERFSAQQFPDLHSELNLSSLELGDSALYFCASSEQGIVTDTQYFGPGTRLTVL.